This T cell receptor (beta chain) was recovered during a study of blood T cell repertoires in COVID-19. Study-level background: Whether acute or convalescent, the COVID-19 samples came from the United States, Italy and Spain. The analysed material was cDNA or gDNA that came from T cells, B-cell-depleted T cells, or PBMCs.

Data came from immunoSEQ multiplex PCR; TCRdb stores just in-frame clones and leaves some out. The sample contains about 220,000 clones, around 83% of which appear only once. The specimen was PBMCs or T cells enriched from blood (not recorded which). The receptor was isolated from a woman aged 40 to 50 who had recovered from COVID-19.

The CDR3 DNA is TGTGCCAGCAGCCAGGGATTAGACACCGGGGAGCTGTTTTTT. Translating it yields CASSQGLDTGELFF. The V call is TRBV27, the J call TRBJ2-2, with D perhaps matching TRBD1 (5 bases). Germline V CDR1 and CDR2: MNHEY, SMNVEV (reference sequence). V was pared by 6 bases and J by 3 bases, with 11 bases between. This CDR3 comprises 14 residues.